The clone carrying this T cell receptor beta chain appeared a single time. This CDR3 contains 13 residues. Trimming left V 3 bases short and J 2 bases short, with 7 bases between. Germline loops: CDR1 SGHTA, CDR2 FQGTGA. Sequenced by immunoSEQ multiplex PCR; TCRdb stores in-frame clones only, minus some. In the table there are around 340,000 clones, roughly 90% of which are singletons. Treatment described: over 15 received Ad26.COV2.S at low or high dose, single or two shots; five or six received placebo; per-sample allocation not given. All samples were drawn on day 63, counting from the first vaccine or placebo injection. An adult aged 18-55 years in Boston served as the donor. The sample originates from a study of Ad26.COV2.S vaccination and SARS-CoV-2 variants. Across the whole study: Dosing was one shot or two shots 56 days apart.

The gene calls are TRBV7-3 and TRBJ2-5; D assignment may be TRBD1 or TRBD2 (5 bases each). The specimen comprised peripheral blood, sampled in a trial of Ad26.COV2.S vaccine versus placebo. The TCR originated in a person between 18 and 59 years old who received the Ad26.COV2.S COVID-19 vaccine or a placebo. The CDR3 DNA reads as TGTGCCAGCAGCTTTGGGGGACAAGAGACCCAGTACTTC. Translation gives CASSFGGQETQYF.